A single TCR beta chain is shown here with its context. These data come from a study of blood T cells in healthy people across ages. Primed by a sample-barcoded 5' primer and a J-beta primer mix, a second PCR proceeded for about 7 to 11 cycles. The yield of each sample was at least 2.5 million CDR3-containing paired-end reads. From the 5' RACE reads, TCRdb called clonotypes with MiXCR, one entry per CDR3 protein. This sample carries around 500,000 distinct CDR3 sequences, 45% to 55% of them seen once, and the ten largest clones take roughly 25%. Deletions cut 6 bases from V and 7 bases from J, with 34 bases between. Germline V gene lookup returns CDR1 LGHNT and CDR2 FRNRAP. The CDR3 is 19 residues long. Caucasian individuals from Russia who were healthy and aged 6 to 90 acted as donors.

The V call is TRBV12-5, the J call TRBJ2-7; the D call may be TRBD1 or TRBD2 (5 bases each). The TCR comes from an elderly man in good health. The specimen was blood. The CDR3 region is CASGRSHALGARSYNEQYF. In DNA, the CDR3 is TGTGCTAGTGGCCGCTCACACGCCCTCGGGGCTCGGTCCTACAATGAGCAGTACTTC.